The sequence of this T cell receptor beta chain was determined in a study of T cell responses to AZD1222 COVID-19 vaccine. Across the whole study: Doses given second, at about 4 or about 12 weeks, were pooled. Findings of the study overall: No repertoire was sampled before or during the peak T cell response, only after it. A rise in Spike-specific TCR breadth and depth followed two AZD1222 doses. Baseline seropositivity occurred in only six AZD1222 recipients.

V was trimmed by 5 bases and J by 6 bases, leaving 16 bases between them. The CDR3 is 14 amino acids. CDR1 and CDR2 from the germline V gene are SGHAT and FQNNGV. TCRdb's table, derived via immunoSEQ multiplex PCR, lists solely in-frame clones and lacks some. The table records about 120,000 clones, 80% to 85% of them present only once. This clone was counted a single time. Antigen unknown. V and J are TRBV11-2 and TRBJ1-2; tentative D call: TRBD1 (6 bases). Here the sequenced sample was peripheral blood, taken on day 0 of AZD1222 vaccination. This receptor was identified in an adult in good health. The CDR3 is CASSLNRDSNGYTF. The CDR3 DNA reads as TGTGCCAGCAGCCTTAACAGGGACTCTAATGGCTACACCTTC.